The T cell receptor (beta chain) under discussion was sequenced for a study of T cell changes during pregnancy in multiple sclerosis. Measured with immunoSEQ multiplex PCR; TCRdb has only the in-frame clones, and not every one. Altogether some 50,000 clones are present, about 92% being singletons, with the ten largest covering 0.75% to 1%. Germline V gene sequence: CDR1 MDHEN, CDR2 SYDVKM. The germline V and J ends were trimmed by 3 bases and 3 bases, with 2 bases remaining between them. This CDR3 contains 11 residues. The TCR comes from a female donor with multiple sclerosis, enrolled in a pregnancy study. The material was peripheral blood, obtained after pregnancy. V is TRBV28 and J is TRBJ1-1; D unclear. The CDR3 loop reads CASSFDTEAFF. The CDR3 coding sequence is TGTGCCAGCAGTTTCGACACTGAAGCTTTCTTT.